These 7 T cell receptor beta chains share one sample of origin, sequenced in a study of post-analysis software for immune sequencing data. What these receptors recognize is not known. Notes on the study in general: Roughly 5 TRBV segments occurring more often in patients than controls included TRBV5-6, TRBV5-1 and TRBV20-1.

Every TCR beta cDNA library bore unique molecular identifiers. TCRdb passed the PCR reads through MiXCR, listing each CDR3 protein once. The data hold about 210,000 distinct CDR3 sequences, with 29% observed a single time. The sequenced material came from blood. These receptors all stem from a girl between 2 and 17 years old with multiple sclerosis.

The chain combines TRBV5-1 with TRBJ2-3, with unresolved D. Per germline, CDR1 SGHRS and CDR2 YFSETQ. This CDR3 has 16 residues. V was cut by 1 base and J by 4 bases, with 16 bases left in between. CDR3 loop: CASSLHGVTSSDTQYF. As DNA, the CDR3 is TGCGCCAGCAGCTTGCATGGGGTTACGAGCTCAGATACGCAGTATTTT.

Of note for this clonotype: A clone one base away is much larger, so this may be a read error. The chain joins TRBV2 to TRBJ2-1; D not resolved. The DNA matches TRBJ2-7 better at its end, which makes the J call doubtful. This CDR3 spans 13 amino acids. From germline, CDR1 is SNHLY and CDR2 FYNNEI. CDR3 loop: CASVINSYNEQYF. In DNA form, the CDR3 reads TGTGCCAGCGTGATAAACTCCTACAATGAGCAGTACTTC.

The chain links TRBV20-1 to TRBJ2-7, with 9 bases identical to TRBD1. The CDR3 is 13 residues long. V lost 0 bases, J lost 3 bases, and 0 bases stayed unmatched. Germline CDR1 DFQATT, CDR2 SNEGSKA (reference sequence). CDR3 in amino acids: CSARETGGYEQYF. The DNA for the CDR3 is TGCAGTGCTAGAGAGACAGGGGGCTACGAGCAGTACTTC.

The chain carries TRBV7-3 and TRBJ2-3; D may be TRBD2 (7 bases). The V end was cut by 0 bases, the J end by 5 bases, with 12 bases between. CDR1 is SGHTA and CDR2 is FQGTGA in the germline V gene. This CDR3 spans 15 amino acids. The CDR3 sequence is CASSLTGGQGDTQYF. As DNA, the CDR3 is TGTGCCAGCAGCTTAACCGGGGGGCAAGGAGATACGCAGTATTTT.

At least ten counts were recorded for this clonotype. The chain carries TRBV18 and TRBJ2-3, with 11 bases fitting TRBD1. The junction had 1 base not matched to a gene; V was cut back by 3 bases and J by 5 bases. The CDR3 is 14 amino acids. The germline gives CDR1 KGHSH, CDR2 LQKENI. Written as DNA, the CDR3 is TGTGCCAGCTCACCCGGGACAGGGGGAGATACGCAGTATTTT. Translation gives CASSPGTGGDTQYF. The variable domain in full, with the rest retrieved from reference TRBV18 and TRBJ2-3, is NAGVMQNPRHLVRRRGQEARLRCSPMKGHSHVYWYRQLPEEGLKFMVYLQKENIIDESGMPKERFSAEFPKEGPSILRIQQVVRGDSAAYFCASSPGTGGDTQYFGPGTRLTVL.

This clonotype was counted at least ten times. V is TRBV6-5 and J is TRBJ2-7; TRBD2 is a possible D gene (6 bases). V lost 8 bases, J lost 1 base, and 12 bases lay in between. CDR3 length equals 13 residues. CDR1 and CDR2 from the germline V gene are MNHEY and SVGAGI. CDR3 nucleotide sequence: TGTGCCAGCGCCCTCGGGGGATCCTACGAGCAGTACTTC. It encodes CASALGGSYEQYF.

Notes on this clonotype: Just one base apart from a much larger clone, this may be a read error. V gene TRBV20-1 combines with J gene TRBJ2-1; D assignment may be TRBD1 or TRBD2 (5 bases each). CDR1 and CDR2 from the germline V gene are DFQATT and SNEGSKA (reference sequence). This CDR3 comprises 13 residues. The CDR3 loop reads CNAGAPVINEQFF. The CDR3 DNA is TGCAATGCCGGGGCCCCTGTGATAAATGAGCAGTTCTTC.